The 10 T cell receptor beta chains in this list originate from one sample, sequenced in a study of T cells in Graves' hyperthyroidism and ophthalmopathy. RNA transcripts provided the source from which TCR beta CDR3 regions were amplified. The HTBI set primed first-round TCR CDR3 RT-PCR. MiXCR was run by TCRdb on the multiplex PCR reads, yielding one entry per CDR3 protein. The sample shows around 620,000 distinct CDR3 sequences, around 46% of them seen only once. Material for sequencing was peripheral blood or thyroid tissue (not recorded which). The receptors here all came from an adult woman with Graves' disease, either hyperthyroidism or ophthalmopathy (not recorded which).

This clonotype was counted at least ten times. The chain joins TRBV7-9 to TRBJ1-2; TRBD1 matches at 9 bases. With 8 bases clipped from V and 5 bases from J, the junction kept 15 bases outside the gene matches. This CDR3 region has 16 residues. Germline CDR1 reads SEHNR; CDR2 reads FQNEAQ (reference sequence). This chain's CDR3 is CASSTSRDRDNYGYTF. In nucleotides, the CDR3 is TGTGCCAGCTCAACTTCCCGGGACAGGGATAATTATGGCTACACCTTC.

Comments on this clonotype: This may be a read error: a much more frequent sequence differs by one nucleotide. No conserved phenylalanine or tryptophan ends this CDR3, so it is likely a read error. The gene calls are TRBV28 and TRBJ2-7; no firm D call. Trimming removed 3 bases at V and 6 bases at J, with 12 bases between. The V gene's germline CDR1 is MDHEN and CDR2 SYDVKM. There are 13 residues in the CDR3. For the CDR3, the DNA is TGTGCCAGCAGTTTCCGGTCGGGCTCCGAGCAGTACCTC. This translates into CASSFRSGSEQYL.

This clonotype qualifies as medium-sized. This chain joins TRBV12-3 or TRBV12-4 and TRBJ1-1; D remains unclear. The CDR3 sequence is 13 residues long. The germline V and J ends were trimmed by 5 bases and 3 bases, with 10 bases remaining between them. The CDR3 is CASSGQDDTEAFF. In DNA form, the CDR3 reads TGTGCCAGCAGTGGGCAAGATGACACTGAAGCTTTCTTT.

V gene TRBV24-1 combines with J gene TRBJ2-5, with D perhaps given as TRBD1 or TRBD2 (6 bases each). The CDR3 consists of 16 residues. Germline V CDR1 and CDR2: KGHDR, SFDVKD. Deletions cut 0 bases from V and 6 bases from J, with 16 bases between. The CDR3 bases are TGTGCCACCAGTGATTTGGGTTCGGGGGCCCGGCAGACCCAGTACTTC. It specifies CATSDLGSGARQTQYF.

For the CDR3, the DNA is TGTGCCAGCAGTCCTGACAGGGGTGCTGGCTACACCTTC. Translation gives CASSPDRGAGYTF. The V gene is TRBV7-9, the J gene TRBJ1-2, with 8 positions matching TRBD1. In germline, CDR1 is SEHNR, CDR2 FQNEAQ (reference sequence). The CDR3 runs to 13 residues. The trim removed 6 bases at V and 7 bases at J, leaving 7 bases unmatched.

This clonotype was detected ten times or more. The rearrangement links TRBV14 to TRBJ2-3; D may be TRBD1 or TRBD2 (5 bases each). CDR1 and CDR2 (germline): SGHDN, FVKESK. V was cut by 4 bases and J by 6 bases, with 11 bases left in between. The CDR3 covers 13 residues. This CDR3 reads CASSPGRQDTQYF. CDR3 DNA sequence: TGTGCCAGCAGCCCGGGACGACAGGATACGCAGTATTTT.

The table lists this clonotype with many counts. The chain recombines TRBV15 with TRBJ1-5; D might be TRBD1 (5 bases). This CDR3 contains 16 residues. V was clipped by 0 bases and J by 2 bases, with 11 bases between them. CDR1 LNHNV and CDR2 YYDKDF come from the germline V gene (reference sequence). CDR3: CATSRDAGGGNQPQHF. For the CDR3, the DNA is TGTGCCACCAGCAGAGATGCCGGGGGAGGCAATCAGCCCCAGCATTTT.

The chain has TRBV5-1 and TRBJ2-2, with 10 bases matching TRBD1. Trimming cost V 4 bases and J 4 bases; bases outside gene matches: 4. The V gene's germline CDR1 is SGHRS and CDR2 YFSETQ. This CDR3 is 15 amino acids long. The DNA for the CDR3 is TGCGCCAGCAGCCCGTGGACAGGGGGCACCGGGGAGCTGTTTTTT. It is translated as CASSPWTGGTGELFF.

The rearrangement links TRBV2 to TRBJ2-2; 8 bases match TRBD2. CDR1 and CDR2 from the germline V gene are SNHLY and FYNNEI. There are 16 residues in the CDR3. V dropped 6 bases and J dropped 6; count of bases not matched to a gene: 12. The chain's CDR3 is CASSNGGDSGSGELFF. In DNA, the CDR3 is TGTGCCAGCAGCAACGGGGGGGACTCCGGGTCCGGGGAGCTGTTTTTT.

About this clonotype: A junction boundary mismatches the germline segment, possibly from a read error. The CDR3 spells CASSLSRSNYGYTF. The DNA of the CDR3 is TGCGCCAGCAGCTTGAGTCGTTCTAACTATGGCTACACCTTC. The V call is TRBV25-1, the J call TRBJ1-2; D is uncertain. Germline V gene data show CDR1 as MGHDK and CDR2 as SYGVNS. The CDR3 has 14 amino acids.